The clone carrying this TCR beta chain was detected many times. Its antigen is unidentified. This record comes from a study of prognosis after radiotherapy for stage I lung cancer. At the level of the study: All of the enrolled patients had stage I non-small cell lung cancer, and they joined between April 2018 and early 2019. Study findings and constraints: Patients without metastases reportedly showed TRBV and TRBJ gene usage unlike that of patients with metastases.

V shed 3 bases and J shed 0 bases, with 15 bases lying between them. Germline CDR1 SGDLS, CDR2 YYNGEE. The CDR3 extends over 16 amino acids. Each of two time points yielded around 6 milliliters of peripheral venous blood. Template was genomic DNA; TCR beta CDR3 amplified in two multiplex PCR rounds. Amplification in first-round PCR relied on primers specific to each TRBV and TRBJ gene. TCRdb passed the multiplex PCR reads through MiXCR, listing each CDR3 protein once. The table has roughly 13,000 distinct CDR3 sequences, around 33% seen once. V gene TRBV9 combines with J gene TRBJ1-1; D unclear. The sequencing used PBMCs, collected before or after stereotactic body radiation therapy (not recorded which). The sequence was obtained from a donor aged 50 or older with non-small cell lung cancer. The CDR3 loop is CASSETSGVMNTEAFF. Written as DNA, the CDR3 is TGTGCCAGCAGCGAAACCTCCGGGGTAATGAACACTGAAGCTTTCTTT. Full variable domain (rest looked up from reference TRBV9 and TRBJ1-1): DSGVTQTPKHLITATGQRVTLRCSPRSGDLSVYWYQQSLDQGLQFLIQYYNGEERAKGNILERFSAQQFPDLHSELNLSSLELGDSALYFCASSETSGVMNTEAFFGQGTRLTVV.